The 26 T cell receptor beta chains below come from one sample, sequenced in a study of T cells in women clearing cervical HPV infection. TCRdb's table, derived via immunoSEQ multiplex PCR, lists solely in-frame clones and lacks some. Its table records 30,000 to 35,000 clones. Source material: blood buffy coat. These receptors were collected from a woman between 18 and 75 years old with a cervical HPV16 infection that either progressed to CIN3+ or cleared (not recorded which).

Turning to this clone: The DNA ends 3 residues before the CDR3 does, and the rest of the CDR3 is filled in from the germline J gene. The J gene is TRBJ2-2, the V gene TRBV18, with D unresolved. Germline V gene sequence: CDR1 KGHSH, CDR2 LQKENI. The CDR3 is 14 amino acids. CDR3 protein: CASSAGFGNEKLFF. Incomplete CDR3 DNA: TGTGCCAGCTCGGCAGGCTTTGGTAATGAAAAG.

Comments on this clone: The CDR3 end is not reached by the read, which stops 3 residues before it; the germline J gene fills it in. This chain links TRBV30 with TRBJ2-3; 7 positions match TRBD2. The junction had 3 bases not matched to a gene; V was cut back by 1 base and J by 2 bases. The CDR3 is made up of 14 amino acids. Per the germline V gene, CDR1 is GTSNPN and CDR2 is SVGIG (reference sequence). The CDR3 sequence: CAWSGGLHTDTQYF. CDR3 DNA, as far as it was read: TGTGCCTGGAGTGGGGGACTACACACAGATACG.

Turning to this clone: The read halts 3 residues ahead of the CDR3 end, with the missing end drawn from the germline J gene. The chain uses TRBV7-9 and TRBJ2-5, with D uncertain. This CDR3 contains 15 residues. Per the germline V gene, CDR1 is SEHNR and CDR2 is FQNEAQ (reference sequence). The V end was cut by 1 base, the J end by 5 bases, with 14 bases between. The CDR3 DNA, read in part, is TGTGCCAGCAGCTTAGACACAGACCCTCGGGAGACC. Translation gives CASSLDTDPRET. In full, the CDR3 reads CASSLDTDPRETQYF.

About this clone itself: The CDR3 end falls 3 residues outside the read, so it is completed with the germline J gene. This sequence joins TRBV6-2 or TRBV6-3 and TRBJ2-5, with D perhaps TRBD2 (6 bases). Germline loops: CDR1 MNHEY, CDR2 SVGEGT. V shed 2 bases and J shed 4 bases, with 11 bases lying between them. This CDR3 is 14 amino acids long. Partial CDR3 DNA: TGTGCCAGCAGTTACAGGAGGGGCTCAGAGACC. Translated: CASSYRRGSET. From start to end, the CDR3 is CASSYRRGSETQYF.

With respect to this clone: The read falls 3 residues short of the CDR3 end, and the missing part is taken from the germline J gene. The chain combines TRBV5-1 with TRBJ2-3; 9 bases are shared with TRBD2. J gave up 0 bases and V 3 bases, and 11 bases lay outside the gene matches. This CDR3 region has 18 residues. Germline V gene sequence: CDR1 SGHRS, CDR2 YFSETQ. CDR3 residues: CASSSMPGLAVSTDTQYF. The sequenced part of the CDR3 DNA is TGCGCCAGCAGCTCGATGCCGGGACTAGCTGTGAGCACAGATACG.

About this clone: The read gets to within 3 residues of the CDR3 end, and the germline J gene fills in the rest. The gene calls are TRBV2 and TRBJ1-1; D uncertain. This CDR3 contains 15 residues. Per the germline V gene, CDR1 is SNHLY and CDR2 is FYNNEI. The V and J ends lost 7 bases and 0 bases respectively, with 15 bases between them. The CDR3 reads CASTLLRNLNTEAFF. The sequenced part of the CDR3 DNA is TGTGCCAGCACCCTACTCAGGAACTTGAACACTGAA.

Concerning this clone: Read coverage stops 3 residues before the CDR3 terminus; the germline J gene supplies the remainder. The chain joins TRBV6-4 to TRBJ2-3, with a tentative D call TRBD1 (6 bases). Germline CDR1 and CDR2: MRHNA and SNTAGT. This CDR3 has 16 residues. The CDR3 bases that were read are TGTGCCAGCAGTGCCACGGGACATATCTTGGGGGAGACG. Amino acid sequence: CASSATGHILGET. The entire CDR3 is CASSATGHILGETQYF.

About this clone: The read finishes 3 residues shy of the CDR3 end, and the germline J gene is used to complete it. V is TRBV20-1 and J is TRBJ1-4; D gene ambiguous. CDR3 length: 13 amino acids. Germline V lookup: CDR1 DFQATT, CDR2 SNEGSKA (reference sequence). Trimming removed 5 bases at V and 5 bases at J, with 12 bases between. The CDR3 sequence is CSASRTDNEKLFF. The CDR3 bases that were read are TGCAGTGCTTCCCGGACTGACAATGAAAAA.

The part of the CDR3 DNA that was read is TGTGCCAGCACCAAAACCGACCGCGGG. It encodes CASTKTDRG. The entire CDR3 is CASTKTDRGAFF. The chain is built from TRBV2 and TRBJ1-1; no clear D gene. The CDR3 is cut off 3 residues early in the read; its end comes from the germline J gene. The CDR3 runs to 12 residues. Germline V gene sequence: CDR1 SNHLY, CDR2 FYNNEI.

A remark on this clone: Read sequence stops 3 residues before the CDR3 end, and the germline J gene provides the missing end. The V and J genes are TRBV5-1 and TRBJ2-3, with 9 bases fitting TRBD2. Trimming at V came to 7 bases and at J to 6 bases, leaving 12 bases not matched to a gene. This CDR3 has 15 amino acids. Germline V CDR1 and CDR2: SGHRS, YFSETQ. CDR3 protein: CASRDAITSGDTQYF. CDR3 DNA (partial): TGCGCCAGCCGCGATGCTATAACTAGCGGGGATACG.

In the case of this clone: Read data end 3 residues before the CDR3 end; the end is taken from the germline J gene. V usage is TRBV7-3 and J usage is TRBJ1-1; D is unclear. V lost 2 bases and J 1 base, leaving 8 bases between the germline ends. This CDR3 contains 14 residues. From germline, CDR1 is SGHTA and CDR2 FQGTGA. The CDR3 loop is CASSLSSGNTEAFF. The sequenced part of the CDR3 DNA is TGTGCCAGCAGCTTATCATCAGGGAACACTGAA.

Comments on this clone: The read ends 3 residues shy of where the CDR3 ends; the end is completed using the germline J gene. The rearrangement joins TRBV2 to TRBJ2-7; D possibly corresponds to TRBD1 (5 bases). The ends were cut back, 5 bases at V and 3 bases at J, with 8 bases in the middle. Germline V gives CDR1 SNHLY, CDR2 FYNNEI. The CDR3 spans 12 residues. CDR3 DNA (partial): TGTGCCAGCAGTAGGGGTGGCTACGAG. Protein sequence: CASSRGGYE. The whole CDR3 region reads CASSRGGYEQYF.

As regards this clone: Read sequence stops 3 residues before the CDR3 end, and the germline J gene provides the missing end. V and J are TRBV7-9 and TRBJ1-3; D gene ambiguous. Trimming took off 4 bases at V and 0 bases at J, with 4 bases between the two ends. This CDR3 has 13 amino acids. CDR1 and CDR2 from the germline V gene are SEHNR and FQNEAQ (reference sequence). The CDR3 bases that were read are TGTGCCAGCAGCTACAACTCTGGAAACACC. This codes for CASSYNSGNT. The complete CDR3 protein is CASSYNSGNTIYF.

On this clone itself: The read falls 3 residues short of the CDR3 end, and the missing part is taken from the germline J gene. The gene calls are TRBV5-1 and TRBJ2-3, with 13 bases that match TRBD2. This CDR3 is built from 17 residues. Germline V gene lookup returns CDR1 SGHRS and CDR2 YFSETQ. J lost 6 bases, V lost 0 bases, and 7 bases had no gene match. CDR3 amino acids: CASSLVVLAGGLDTQYF. The CDR3 bases that were read are TGCGCCAGCAGCTTGGTAGTACTAGCGGGGGGGCTGGATACG.

This clone ranks as medium-sized (0.01 to 0.1%) in terms of frequency. The read gets to within 3 residues of the CDR3 end, and the germline J gene fills in the rest. In the same sample, other DNA sequences code for this CDR3. V usage is TRBV2 and J usage is TRBJ2-7; maybe TRBD1 (6 bases). Germline V CDR1 and CDR2: SNHLY, FYNNEI. This CDR3 comprises 15 residues. The ends were cut back, 0 bases at V and 2 bases at J, with 11 bases in the middle. The DNA read from the CDR3 is TGTGCCAGCAGTGAAGCGGGGGCAGAGACCTACGAG. As protein: CASSEAGAETYE. The entire CDR3 is CASSEAGAETYEQYF.

For this clone: The read is 3 residues too short to cover the CDR3 end, so that end is filled in from the germline J gene. The genes are TRBV5-1 and TRBJ2-2, with 9 bases matching TRBD2. J was trimmed by 0 bases and V by 0 bases; bases with no gene match: 0. Looked up from germline, CDR1 is SGHRS and CDR2 is YFSETQ. The CDR3 has 16 residues. The covered CDR3 bases are TGCGCCAGCAGCTTGGGACTAGCGGCGAACACCGGGGAG. Translated, it gives CASSLGLAANTGE. The CDR3 in full is CASSLGLAANTGELFF.

About this clone: The CDR3 end falls 3 residues outside the read, so it is completed with the germline J gene. The chain links TRBV11-2 to TRBJ1-6, with TRBD1 identical over 7 bases. V shed 5 bases, J shed 9 bases, and the junction held 10 bases outside the gene matches. The CDR3 covers 15 residues. Germline CDR1 SGHAT, CDR2 FQNNGV. The CDR3 loop is CASSPLDRVGSPLHF. CDR3 DNA, as far as it was read: TGTGCCAGCAGCCCCTTAGACAGGGTGGGTTCACCC.

As concerns this clone: The sequence runs out 3 residues before the end of the CDR3; the remainder is reconstructed from the germline J gene. The V gene is TRBV7-6, the J gene TRBJ1-1; the D is unclear. V was cut by 5 bases and J by 1 base, with 8 bases left in between. This CDR3 is 13 amino acids long. Germline CDR1 SGHVS, CDR2 FNYEAQ. The CDR3 is CASSLRRNTEAFF. The part of the CDR3 DNA that was read is TGTGCCAGCAGCCTCAGGAGGAACACTGAA.

Points on this clone: The CDR3 end lies 3 residues beyond the end of the read and is filled in from the germline J gene. The rearrangement uses TRBV7-9 and TRBJ2-2; 7 nucleotides agree with TRBD2. Germline lookup yields CDR1 SEHNR and CDR2 FQNEAQ (reference sequence). The CDR3 totals 14 residues. The CDR3 bases that were read are TGTGCCAGCAGCCTTGGGGGGGGGAGTTCACCG. Its protein product is CASSLGGGSSP. The complete CDR3 protein is CASSLGGGSSPLFF.

Concerning this clone itself: The CDR3 end is not reached by the read, which stops 3 residues before it; the germline J gene fills it in. This chain connects TRBV5-1 to TRBJ2-2, with D possibly being TRBD2 (6 bases). The CDR3 has 16 residues. Deletions cut 0 bases from V and 4 bases from J, with 13 bases between. Germline-derived CDR1 and CDR2 are SGHRS and YFSETQ. CDR3 region: CASSLEGREGTGELFF. The DNA read from the CDR3 is TGCGCCAGCAGCTTGGAAGGGCGGGAAGGCACCGGGGAG.

As to this clone: The read ends 3 residues before the CDR3 terminus; that terminus is restored from the germline J gene. V and J are TRBV30 and TRBJ2-5; a possible D gene is TRBD1 (6 bases). The CDR3 is made up of 13 amino acids. The V and J ends lost 4 bases and 2 bases respectively, with 11 bases between them. Germline CDR1 GTSNPN, CDR2 SVGIG (reference sequence). CDR3 DNA, as far as it was read: TGTGCCTGGATAGGGGGACCACAAGAGACC. This translates into CAWIGGPQET. The entire CDR3 is CAWIGGPQETQYF.

A word on this clone: Coverage ceases 3 residues before the CDR3 finishes, and the germline J gene fills in the end. V is TRBV6-1 and J is TRBJ1-4; D uncertain. Germline V gene lookup returns CDR1 MNHNS and CDR2 SASEGT. CDR3 length: 16 amino acids. Trimming left V 4 bases short and J 3 bases short, with 15 bases between. The chain's CDR3 is CASSGNTGHANEKLFF. The part of the CDR3 DNA that was read is TGTGCCAGCAGTGGAAATACTGGGCATGCTAATGAAAAA.

A word on this clone: From the germline J gene comes the end of the CDR3, since the read stops 3 residues before it. This sequence joins TRBV7-9 and TRBJ1-4, with a possible D match to TRBD1 (6 bases). The germline V gene encodes CDR1 SEHNR and CDR2 FQNEAQ (reference sequence). This CDR3 comprises 15 residues. The V end was cut by 1 base, the J end by 7 bases, with 13 bases between. This CDR3 is CASSLDLGAVEKLFF. The CDR3 bases that were read are TGTGCCAGCAGCTTAGATCTGGGGGCCGTTGAAAAA.

Notes on this clone: The CDR3 end lies 3 residues beyond the end of the read and is filled in from the germline J gene. V gene TRBV20-1 combines with J gene TRBJ2-5, with TRBD2 matching 13 bases. After removal of 0 bases from V and 3 bases from J, the junction contained 10 bases not matched to a gene. The CDR3 is made up of 18 amino acids. Germline CDR1 and CDR2: DFQATT and SNEGSKA (reference sequence). CDR3 amino acids: CSAREGGLAGMDKETQYF. Partial CDR3 DNA: TGCAGTGCTAGAGAGGGGGGACTAGCGGGGATGGACAAAGAGACC.

About this clone itself: The CDR3 is cut off 3 residues early in the read; its end comes from the germline J gene. The chain carries TRBV5-1 and TRBJ2-3, with D possibly matching TRBD1 (6 bases). Germline CDR1 reads SGHRS; CDR2 reads YFSETQ. There are 16 residues in the CDR3. V dropped 4 bases and J dropped 0 bases, with 15 bases sitting between them. The DNA read from the CDR3 is TGCGCCAGCAGCCTCGGACAGTTCTTTAGCACAGATACG. This gives the protein CASSLGQFFSTDT. The complete CDR3 protein is CASSLGQFFSTDTQYF.

About this clone: The read comes to an end 3 residues before the CDR3 does, leaving the germline J gene to fill in the end. This sequence joins TRBV20-1 and TRBJ2-1; 8 bases align to TRBD2. V was clipped by 0 bases and J by 4 bases; unmatched bases: 8. The CDR3 is 16 amino acids. Germline-derived CDR1 and CDR2 are DFQATT and SNEGSKA (reference sequence). CDR3 sequence reads: CSARDQTSASYNEQFF. The sequenced part of the CDR3 DNA is TGCAGTGCTAGAGATCAGACTAGCGCCTCGTACAATGAG.